This T cell receptor beta chain was profiled in a study of somatic mutations in cytotoxic T cells in rheumatoid arthritis. The data were produced by immunoSEQ multiplex PCR, yet TCRdb's version contains in-frame clones alone and is incomplete. Of around 15,000 clones listed, 70% to 85% are singletons. V dropped 7 bases and J dropped 4 bases, with 8 bases sitting between them. The CDR3 is 12 amino acids. Germline CDR1 MNHNS, CDR2 SASEGT. This clone was observed a single time. Material for sequencing was CD8+ T cells sorted from blood. The chain combines TRBV6-1 with TRBJ1-5; D gene unclear. The receptor comes from an adult with rheumatoid arthritis. DNA of the CDR3: TGTGCCAGCACTAGTACAAATCAGCCCCAGCATTTT. It yields the protein CASTSTNQPQHF.